The clone carrying this T cell receptor (beta chain) has just one count. The data originate from a study of blood T cell repertoires in COVID-19. Study-wide background: COVID-19 samples, acute and convalescent, were from the United States, Italy and Spain. T cells, B-cell-depleted T cells, or PBMCs provided the cDNA or gDNA that served as material.

The germline CDR1 and CDR2 sequences are GTSNPN and SVGIG (reference sequence). After removal of 0 bases from V and 8 bases from J, the junction contained 6 bases not matched to a gene. The CDR3 totals 14 residues. In the source study's methods: Cell counts per sample came from amplifying reference gene primers. Sequenced by immunoSEQ multiplex PCR; TCRdb stores in-frame clones only, minus some. V and J calls plus clone size are reproduced from that table; the DNA served to infer D and trimming. The repertoire holds roughly 80,000 clones, around nine tenths seen once, with roughly 4.8% in the top ten.

The sequenced sample was peripheral blood. The source of this sequence is a woman aged 80 or over with acute or convalescent COVID-19. The J gene is TRBJ1-4, the V gene TRBV30; 7 nucleotides line up with TRBD1. CDR3 residues: CAWSVGTVGEKLFF. The CDR3 coding sequence is TGTGCCTGGAGTGTAGGGACAGTCGGAGAAAAACTGTTTTTT.